A selection of T cell receptor beta chains follows, all from one sample in a study of cytomegalovirus exposure and HLA in healthy donors. Clones were read by immunoSEQ multiplex PCR, and TCRdb kept only the in-frame ones, dropping some. The sample includes 100,000 to 150,000 clones. Sequencing used PBMCs. The receptors derive from a woman aged 40-49 years in good health and CMV-seronegative. CDR3s include the opening cysteine and the closing phenylalanine or tryptophan. D genes are given only for firm matches.

TRBV11-2	TRBJ2-2	-	CASSSLRGAGELFF	TGTGCCAGCAGCTCACTAAGGGGCGCCGGGGAGCTGTTTTTT
TRBV7-2	TRBJ1-3	-	CASSPPGGRSGNTIYF	TGTGCCAGCAGCCCACCGGGGGGGAGAAGTGGAAACACCATATATTTT
TRBV6-5	TRBJ1-3	-	CASSPNGNTIYF	TGTGCCAGCAGCCCCAATGGAAACACCATATATTTT
TRBV28	TRBJ2-1	-	CASSLEGGPRGEQFF	TGTGCCAGCAGTTTAGAGGGCGGCCCCAGAGGTGAGCAGTTCTTC
TRBV7-3	TRBJ1-3	-	CASSSPGGTIYF	TGTGCCAGCAGCTCCCCTGGGGGGACCATATATTTT
TRBV6-5	TRBJ1-1	-	CASSFPGMNTEAFF	TGTGCCAGCAGTTTCCCAGGGATGAACACTGAAGCTTTCTTT
TRBV5-6	TRBJ2-7	TRBD1	CASSLEMTQGITYEQYF	TGTGCCAGCAGCTTGGAAATGACACAGGGGATTACCTACGAGCAGTACTTC
TRBV19	TRBJ2-3	TRBD2	CASSRTSGVTDTQYF	TGTGCCAGTAGTAGGACTAGCGGGGTGACAGATACGCAGTATTTT
TRBV9	TRBJ2-3	TRBD2	CASSPRPSGGGNTDTQYF	TGTGCCAGCAGCCCCCGTCCTAGCGGGGGGGGAAACACAGATACGCAGTATTTT
TRBV6-4	TRBJ1-2	-	CASSALPGEGGYTF	TGTGCCAGCAGTGCCCTCCCCGGGGAGGGTGGCTACACCTTC
TRBV28	TRBJ2-7	TRBD1	CASSRTGTGGEEQYF	TGTGCCAGCAGTCGTACCGGGACAGGGGGAGAAGAGCAGTACTTC
TRBV6-1	TRBJ2-2	TRBD2	CASISGGADTGELFF	TGTGCCAGCATCAGCGGGGGGGCCGACACCGGGGAGCTGTTTTTT
TRBV11-2	TRBJ2-4	-	CASSFPLENIQYF	TGTGCCAGCAGCTTCCCACTAGAAAACATTCAGTACTTC
TRBV28	TRBJ1-2	-	CASSTDSQGYYGYTF	TGTGCCAGCAGTACGGACAGCCAAGGGTACTATGGCTACACCTTC
TRBV18	TRBJ1-1	TRBD1	CASSPATGRATEAFF	TGTGCCAGCTCACCTGCGACAGGGCGGGCCACTGAAGCTTTCTTT
TRBV7-9	TRBJ1-2	-	CASSLSGSGYTF	TGTGCCAGCAGCTTATCAGGGTCTGGCTACACCTTC
TRBV27	TRBJ2-7	TRBD2	CASRAGGKQYF	TGTGCCAGCAGGGCGGGGGGAAAGCAGTACTTC
TRBV12-5	TRBJ1-5	-	CASGLVSGFNQPQHF	TGTGCTAGTGGTTTGGTATCAGGGTTCAATCAGCCCCAGCATTTT
TRBV21-1	TRBJ2-7	-	CASSRGEQRAYEQYF	TGTGCCAGCAGCAGGGGGGAACAGCGAGCTTACGAGCAGTACTTC
TRBV7-7	TRBJ2-1	TRBD2	CASSLGGGVDNEQFF	TGTGCTAGCAGCTTAGGCGGGGGGGTTGACAATGAGCAGTTCTTC
TRBV25-1	TRBJ2-2	TRBD2	CASSAFIAGVQNTGELFF	TGTGCCAGCAGTGCCTTTATAGCGGGGGTTCAGAACACCGGGGAGCTGTTTTTT
TRBV9	TRBJ2-7	-	CASSGSGTSYEQYF	TGTGCCAGCAGCGGATCCGGGACTTCCTACGAGCAGTACTTC
TRBV5-4	TRBJ1-2	-	CASSLGQDFYGYTF	TGTGCCAGCAGCTTGGGACAGGACTTCTATGGCTACACCTTC
TRBV19	TRBJ1-5	-	CASSIRGTGYYQPQHF	TGTGCCAGTAGTATAAGGGGAACAGGGTACTATCAGCCCCAGCATTTT
TRBV4-1	TRBJ1-5	-	CASSQDLRYQPQHF	TGCGCCAGCAGCCAAGATTTGCGGTATCAGCCCCAGCATTTT
TRBV14	TRBJ1-1	-	CASSPNSRGYAFF	TGTGCCAGCAGCCCTAATTCCCGGGGGTACGCTTTCTTT
TRBV5-1	TRBJ1-1	TRBD1	CASSYTGEGTEAFF	TGCGCCAGCAGCTATACAGGGGAAGGCACTGAAGCTTTCTTT
TRBV6-1	TRBJ2-5	-	CASSETGEGETQYF	TGTGCCAGCAGTGAAACAGGCGAAGGGGAGACCCAGTACTTC
TRBV6-4	TRBJ2-5	TRBD1	CASSRTGQETQYF	TGTGCCAGCAGTAGGACAGGGCAGGAGACCCAGTACTTC
TRBV2	TRBJ2-4	-	CASTPTGNLNIQYF	TGTGCCAGCACCCCAACAGGAAACTTAAACATTCAGTACTTC
TRBV5-4	TRBJ1-2	TRBD1	CASSLTGERRYTF	TGTGCCAGCAGCTTAACAGGGGAAAGGCGCTACACCTTC
TRBV11-2	TRBJ1-2	TRBD1	CASSLGQGYGYTF	TGTGCCAGCAGCCTCGGACAGGGGTACGGCTACACCTTC
TRBV10-3	TRBJ2-7	TRBD2	CASTSGGEQYF	TGTGCCTCGACTAGCGGCGGAGAGCAGTACTTC
TRBV7-2	TRBJ1-1	TRBD1	CASSLRQGDEAFF	TGTGCCAGCAGCTTACGACAGGGAGATGAAGCTTTCTTT
TRBV7-2	TRBJ2-7	TRBD1	CASSRGRDRNYEQYF	TGTGCCAGCAGCCGAGGACGGGACAGGAACTACGAGCAGTACTTC
TRBV11-2	TRBJ1-1	-	CASSLGARIVMGAFF	TGTGCCAGCAGCTTGGGGGCGCGTATTGTAATGGGGGCTTTCTTT
TRBV28	TRBJ2-3	-	CASSFRGALTTDTQYF	TGTGCCAGCAGTTTTCGGGGGGCGTTAACAACAGATACGCAGTATTTT
TRBV6-5	TRBJ1-3	TRBD1	CASSSGTVNTIYF	TGTGCCAGCAGCTCCGGGACAGTGAACACCATATATTTT
TRBV10-3	TRBJ2-5	-	CASRGGVRVGQETQYF	TGTGCCTCTAGGGGGGGGGTACGGGTTGGCCAAGAGACCCAGTACTTC
TRBV7-9	TRBJ1-5	-	CASSPAQGGNQPQHF	TGTGCCAGCAGCCCGGCCCAGGGAGGGAATCAGCCCCAGCATTTT
TRBV29-1	TRBJ2-3	-	CSVSEGVTDTQYF	TGCAGCGTAAGCGAAGGGGTCACAGATACGCAGTATTTT
TRBV19	TRBJ2-7	TRBD1	CASSIGTGFYEQYF	TGTGCCAGTAGTATAGGGACAGGCTTCTACGAGCAGTACTTC
TRBV7-2	TRBJ1-3	-	CASSLGGGVFGNTIYF	TGTGCCAGCAGCTTAGGCGGCGGGGTCTTTGGAAACACCATATATTTT
TRBV28	TRBJ2-5	TRBD1	CASSPGQGWSQETQYF	TGTGCCAGCAGCCCAGGACAGGGTTGGAGTCAAGAGACCCAGTACTTC
TRBV7-2	TRBJ2-1	TRBD2	CASKLAGGLYNEQFF	TGTGCCAGCAAGCTAGCGGGGGGCCTCTACAATGAGCAGTTCTTC
TRBV6-1	TRBJ1-2	-	CASSELSANYGYTF	TGTGCCAGCAGTGAACTCAGCGCTAACTATGGCTACACCTTC
TRBV4-1	TRBJ1-5	TRBD1	CASSQGWGTGVIGGNQPQHF	TGCGCCAGCAGCCAAGGCTGGGGGACAGGGGTTATCGGCGGCAATCAGCCCCAGCATTTT
TRBV19	TRBJ1-5	-	CASLELLGSNQPQHF	TGTGCCAGCCTCGAACTACTTGGCAGCAATCAGCCCCAGCATTTT